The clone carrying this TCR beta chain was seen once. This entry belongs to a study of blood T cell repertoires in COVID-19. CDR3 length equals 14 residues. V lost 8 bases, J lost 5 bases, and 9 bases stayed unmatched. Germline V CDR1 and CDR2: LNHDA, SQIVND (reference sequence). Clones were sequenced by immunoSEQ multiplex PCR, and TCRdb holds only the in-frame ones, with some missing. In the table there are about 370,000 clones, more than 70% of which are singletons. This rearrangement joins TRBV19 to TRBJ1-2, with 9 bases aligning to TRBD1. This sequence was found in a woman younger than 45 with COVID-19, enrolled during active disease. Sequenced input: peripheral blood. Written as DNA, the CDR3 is TGTGCCAGTGCGAAAGTCGACAGGGGGTATGGCTACACCTTC. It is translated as CASAKVDRGYGYTF.